This T cell receptor (beta chain) was captured by sequencing in a study of cytomegalovirus exposure and HLA in healthy donors. Study-level background: Genetic ancestry analysis placed around four fifths of the roughly 400 donors that were genotyped in the Caucasian-associated cluster. Study observations and caveats: Generally TCR sequences proved uncommon, though certain public TCRs appeared in numerous donors. Later analysis associated a missense DCLRE1C variant with TCR beta V- and J-gene trimming. There were a few CMV-associated chains whose specificity for CMV antigens was confirmed in vitro.

V lost 3 bases, J lost 5 bases, and 16 bases lay in between. The CDR3 is 15 amino acids. The germline CDR1 and CDR2 sequences are MGHDK and SYGVNS. Primers included in the PCR were 60 Vbeta and 13 Jbeta primers. Clones were read by immunoSEQ multiplex PCR, and TCRdb kept only the in-frame ones, dropping some. The sample consists of roughly 100,000 clones, roughly 12% of them appearing once. Notes on this clone: The antigen is undetermined.

The sample comprised PBMCs. The rearrangement links TRBV25-1 to TRBJ2-5, with D perhaps matching TRBD2 (5 bases). This sequence originates from a man in his forties or fifties in good health and CMV-seropositive. The CDR3 here is CASSEWERARETQYF. The CDR3 coding sequence is TGTGCCAGCAGTGAGTGGGAGAGGGCGAGGGAGACCCAGTACTTC.